The entry below gives a single TCR beta chain sequence along with its context. Germline CDR1 is MDHEN and CDR2 is SYDVKM. V shed 5 bases and J 3 bases; nucleotides not matched to a gene: 12. The CDR3 contains 16 residues. This sample is drawn from a study of CD8 T cells in Susac syndrome. CD8+ and CD4+ T cells from blood underwent TCR beta sequencing, which was carried out in a high-throughput format. Under recently defined diagnostic criteria, the patients with Susac syndrome qualified as having definite or probable disease. Random hexamers primed reverse transcription of about 0.45 to 1 ug RNA. The TCR beta CDR3 was amplified by immunoSEQ multiplex PCR across 54 Vbeta, 13 Jbeta. In TCRdb, the immunoSEQ multiplex PCR reads were re-called with MiXCR into one record per CDR3 protein. This table has roughly 88,000 distinct CDR3 sequences, approximately 96% appearing once.

The receptor's source is a human donor with Susac syndrome. The rearrangement uses TRBV28 and TRBJ2-5; 7 bases align to TRBD1. Material for sequencing was CD8+ T cells from PBMCs. CDR3 sequence: CASSNLIGGEEETQYF. DNA of the CDR3: TGTGCCAGCAGTAATTTGATAGGGGGCGAGGAAGAGACCCAGTACTTC. Full variable domain (rest looked up from reference TRBV28 and TRBJ2-5): DVKVTQSSRYLVKRTGEKVFLECVQDMDHENMFWYRQDPGLGLRLIYFSYDVKMKEKGDIPEGYSVSREKKERFSLILESASTNQTSMYLCASSNLIGGEEETQYFGPGTRLLVL.